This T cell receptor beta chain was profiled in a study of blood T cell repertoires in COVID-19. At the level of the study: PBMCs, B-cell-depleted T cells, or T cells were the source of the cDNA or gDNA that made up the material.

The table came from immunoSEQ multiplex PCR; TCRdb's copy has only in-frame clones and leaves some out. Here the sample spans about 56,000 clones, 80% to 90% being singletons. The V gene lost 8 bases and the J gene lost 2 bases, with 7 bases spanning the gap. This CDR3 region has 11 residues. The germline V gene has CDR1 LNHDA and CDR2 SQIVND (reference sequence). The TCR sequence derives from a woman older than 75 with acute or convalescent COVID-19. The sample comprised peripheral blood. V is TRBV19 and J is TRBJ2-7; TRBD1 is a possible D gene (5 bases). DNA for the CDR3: TGTGCCAGTTCAGGGACCTACGAGCAGTACTTC. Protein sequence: CASSGTYEQYF.